This T cell receptor beta chain is drawn from a study of beta chain features in type 1 diabetes. This clone was recorded a few times. Germline V lookup: CDR1 SGHRS, CDR2 YFSETQ. The CDR3 runs to 15 residues. The V end was cut by 0 bases, the J end by 6 bases, with 15 bases between. Expressed TCRB transcripts got sequenced, as all isolated RNA was reverse transcribed. Profiled with immunoSEQ multiplex PCR; TCRdb holds only in-frame clones, not every one. The data hold roughly 400,000 clones, with roughly 16% observed a single time. The sample taken for sequencing was naive CD4+ T cells from blood. The chain employs TRBV5-1 and TRBJ1-2, with D perhaps matching TRBD1 (5 bases). The receptor was derived from a woman younger than 35 in good health. CDR3: CASSLGLRGVNGYTF. DNA for the CDR3: TGCGCCAGCAGCTTGGGCCTCCGGGGGGTGAATGGCTACACCTTC.